This TCR beta chain emerged from a study of blood T cells in healthy people across ages (dated by TCRdb to 2013 to 2016). About the investigation overall: In model experiments, template switching captured about one uniquely barcoded TCR beta cDNA molecule for every two T cells. For two donors (one aged 18 to 30 and one aged 80 or older), the study analyzed two additional independent replicas of 1 million unique cDNA reads from the same blood draw. Donors were grouped into four age groups: young (average roughly 17 years), middle-aged (roughly 40), aged (around 56) and long-lived (just over 80). Using deep sequencing normalized with unique cDNA molecular identifiers, the study measured how TCR beta repertoire diversity changes with age. Donors of different ages were randomly distributed across sequencing lanes to avoid experimental bias. Study-wide conclusions, independent of this receptor: Since profiling was done on bulk unsorted PBMCs, naive and antigen-experienced compartments could not be conclusively compared. Donor CMV infection status was unknown, potentially confounding age-related changes in expanded clonotypes. As age increased, observed TCR beta diversity per million T cells dropped in a roughly linear way, and a significant reduction was already evident by age around 41. There was a strong correlation between observed TCR beta diversity and the percentage of naive T cells measured by flow cytometry. Total diversity estimates from one million sequenced T cells were considered lower bounds and underestimates. Compared with the aged group, more naive CD4+ T cells, fewer expanded clones and increased TCR diversity were shown by the long-lived group, suggesting age selection.

The library was obtained by 5' RACE. The instrument given in TCRdb is Illumina HiSeq 2500. A second about 7 to 12 cycle PCR used a sample-barcoded 5' primer and a J-beta primer mix. A template-switch 5' adaptor carrying 12 random nucleotides introduced a unique molecular identifier onto each TCR beta cDNA molecule. At least 3 million CDR3-containing paired-end reads were obtained from each sample. First-strand cDNA synthesis was performed from all RNA using the Mint cDNA synthesis kit, with priming by a TRBC-specific oligonucleotide. All cDNA was treated with uracil-DNA glycosylase and then went through a first 18-cycle PCR with the universal primers M1SS and BC2_uni_R. The study's own analysis went as follows. For normalization, 1 million high-quality reads were randomly selected from each sample, with every read carrying a distinct molecular identifier. Instead of being binned into consensus sequences, reads with shared molecular identifiers were discarded. MiTCR, set to a Q25 quality threshold and the strictest error-elimination algorithm, was used for CDR3 identification, clonotype clustering and error correction. A nonparametric unseen species model with Euler transformation was used to estimate a lower bound on total TCR beta diversity. Clones were called with MiXCR by TCRdb after fastp trimmed the public reads at Q25, and only in-frame beta chains were retained. Rows merge per CDR3 protein into single entries with the most common DNA and genes. Here the V and J calls rest on TCRdb's processing, not on the authors' analysis. The table for this sample lists more than 800,000 distinct CDR3 sequences; 29% of them were counted only once. About 18% of the sample is in the top ten clones.

The germline V gene (reference sequence) gives CDR1 as SEHNR and CDR2 as FQNEAQ. V is cut by 1 base and J by 4 bases, and the space between the germline ends is 13 bases. Its CDR3 holds 15 amino acids, cysteine through phenylalanine. Solely the CDR3 DNA is kept, with 45 bases framed from the first base. Many counts were recorded for this clonotype. No cognate antigen has been identified for it. Qualities for individual bases were not recorded, and no much larger clone is one base off. The donors were a few dozen Caucasian individuals from Russia, aged roughly 6 to 90 years, who were systemically healthy. Ten milliliters of peripheral blood were drawn from each donor into EDTA-treated Vacutainer tubes. PBMCs were isolated by Ficoll-Paque density-gradient centrifugation, with at least 6 million obtained per sample. Trizol reagent was used to extract total RNA from PBMCs, with at least 5 micrograms per sample. For every donor, an aliquot of PBMCs went through flow cytometry to measure the percentages of naive CD45RAhigh/CD27high T cells.

The specimen sequenced was blood. In this chain, TRBV7-9 is recombined with TRBJ1-2; no D gene is confidently identified. This clonotype was sampled from a woman of 80 years or more in good health. The CDR3 reads CASSLGRGSGYGYTF. The nucleotide sequence reads TGTGCCAGCAGCTTAGGCCGGGGTTCGGGCTATGGCTACACCTTC.